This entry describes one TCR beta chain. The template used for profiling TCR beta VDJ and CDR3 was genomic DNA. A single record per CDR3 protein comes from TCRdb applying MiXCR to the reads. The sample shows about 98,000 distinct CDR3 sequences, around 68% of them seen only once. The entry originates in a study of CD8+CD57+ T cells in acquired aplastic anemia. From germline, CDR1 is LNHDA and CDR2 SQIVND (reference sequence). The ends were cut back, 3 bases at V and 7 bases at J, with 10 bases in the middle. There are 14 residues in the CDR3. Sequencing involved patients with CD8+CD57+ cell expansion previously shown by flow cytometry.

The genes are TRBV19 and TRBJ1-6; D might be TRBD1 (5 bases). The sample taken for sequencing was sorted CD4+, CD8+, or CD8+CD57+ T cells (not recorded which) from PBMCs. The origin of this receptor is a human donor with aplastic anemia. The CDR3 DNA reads TGTGCCAGTAGTATGCTGGGGGAAAATTCACCCCTCCACTTT. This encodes CASSMLGENSPLHF.